This TCR beta chain comes out of a study of graft-versus-host responses after intestinal transplantation. Study overall: Transplants were multivisceral, liver-intestinal, or isolated intestinal. Recipients uniformly received anti-thymocyte globulin induction, followed by tacrolimus and steroids for about three years.

The CDR3 has 18 residues. Per germline, CDR1 ENHRY and CDR2 SYGVKD. Trimming took 2 bases from V and 3 from J; bases not matched to a gene: 15. Processing released intraepithelial and lamina propria lymphocytes from the graft tissue. Data came from immunoSEQ multiplex PCR; TCRdb stores just in-frame clones and leaves some out. The sample shows approximately 20,000 clones, around 76% of them seen only once. This clone was found once. Its specificity is not known. General study results and limits: Declining HvG levels early post-transplant were linked to peak circulating GvH clone levels.

Sample: ileum tissue, taken 12 days after intestinal transplant. The V and J genes are TRBV10-3 and TRBJ1-2, with 7 bases that match TRBD1. The TCR was taken from a human patient who received an intestinal transplant, so some T cells may come from the graft donor. CDR3 DNA sequence: TGTGCCATCAGTGAGGGATGGAGGGGGCGGATCACGGACTATGGCTACACCTTC. Residues: CAISEGWRGRITDYGYTF.